This record concerns one T cell receptor beta chain sequence. What it binds is not known. Data came from immunoSEQ multiplex PCR; TCRdb stores just in-frame clones and leaves some out. The data show around 100,000 clones, 90% seen once. The sample originates from a study of T cell responses to AZD1222 COVID-19 vaccine. On the study more broadly: Some second doses came at about 4 weeks and others at about 12 weeks; these were pooled.

The CDR3 extends over 13 amino acids. In germline, CDR1 is SGHTA, CDR2 FQGNSA. The J segment lost 6 bases and the V segment lost 4 bases, leaving 1 base of the junction unmatched. The study's findings and limits: There were mostly white British donors and more females than males, and clonal diversity was possibly underestimated. Elevations in Spike-specific TCR breadth and depth followed administration of two AZD1222 doses.

The source was peripheral blood, collected on day 0 of AZD1222 vaccination. The chain has TRBV7-2 and TRBJ2-1; 9 bases map to TRBD1. This TCR came from an adult in good health. The CDR3, as DNA: TGTGCCAGCAGCTCGGACAGGGGCAATGAGCAGTTCTTC. This codes for CASSSDRGNEQFF.